This T cell receptor (beta chain) was obtained from a study of blood T cell repertoires in COVID-19. Study-wide background: Nucleic acid was either cDNA or gDNA, and it came from T cells, B-cell-depleted T cells, or PBMCs.

The protocol was immunoSEQ multiplex PCR, while the TCRdb copy is restricted to in-frame clones and leaves out a portion. Of 200,000 to 300,000 clones listed, roughly 76% are singletons. Between the trimmed V and J ends, which lost 4 bases and 2 bases, there was a span of 7 bases. This CDR3 has 13 amino acids. In germline, CDR1 is MNHEY, CDR2 SVGEGT. The rearrangement uses TRBV6-2 or TRBV6-3 and TRBJ2-3, with D perhaps TRBD2 (5 bases). This sequence originates from a woman of 80 years or more with COVID-19, enrolled during active disease. Input material: peripheral blood. CDR3 sequence: CASSSGNTDTQYF. In DNA form, the CDR3 reads TGTGCCAGCAGTTCGGGGAACACAGATACGCAGTATTTT.